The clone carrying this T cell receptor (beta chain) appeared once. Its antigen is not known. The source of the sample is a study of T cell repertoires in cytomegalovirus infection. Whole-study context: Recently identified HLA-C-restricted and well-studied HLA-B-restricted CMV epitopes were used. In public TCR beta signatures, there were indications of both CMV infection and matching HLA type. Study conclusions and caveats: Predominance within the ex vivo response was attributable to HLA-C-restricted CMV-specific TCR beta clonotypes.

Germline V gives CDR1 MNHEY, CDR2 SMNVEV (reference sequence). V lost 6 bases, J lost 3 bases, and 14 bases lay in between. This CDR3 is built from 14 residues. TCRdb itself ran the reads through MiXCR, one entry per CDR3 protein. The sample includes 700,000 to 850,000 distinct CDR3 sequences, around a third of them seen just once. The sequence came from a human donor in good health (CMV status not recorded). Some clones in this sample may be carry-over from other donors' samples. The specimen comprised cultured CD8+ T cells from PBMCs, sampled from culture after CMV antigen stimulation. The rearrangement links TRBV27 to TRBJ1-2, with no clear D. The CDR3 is CASRSITGYYGYTF. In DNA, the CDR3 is TGTGCCAGCAGATCGATTACCGGGTACTATGGCTACACCTTC.